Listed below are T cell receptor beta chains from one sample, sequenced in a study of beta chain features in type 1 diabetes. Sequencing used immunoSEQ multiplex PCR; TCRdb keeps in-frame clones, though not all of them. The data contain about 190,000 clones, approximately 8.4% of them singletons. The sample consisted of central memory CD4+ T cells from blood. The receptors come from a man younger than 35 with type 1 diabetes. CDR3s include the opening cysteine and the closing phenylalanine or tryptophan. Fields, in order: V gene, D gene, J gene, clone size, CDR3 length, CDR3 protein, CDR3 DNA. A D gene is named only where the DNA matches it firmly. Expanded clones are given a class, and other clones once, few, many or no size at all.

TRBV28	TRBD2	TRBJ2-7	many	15	CASSATGTSRYEQYF	TGTGCCAGCAGTGCGACCGGGACTAGTCGCTACGAGCAGTACTTC
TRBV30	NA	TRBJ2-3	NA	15	CAWSVGSAGTDTQYF	TGTGCCTGGAGTGTAGGTAGCGCAGGCACAGATACGCAGTATTTT
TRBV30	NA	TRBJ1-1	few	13	CAWRRGGFTEAFF	TGTGCCTGGAGGAGGGGAGGATTCACTGAAGCTTTCTTT
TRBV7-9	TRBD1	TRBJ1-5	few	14	CASSRTGGNQPQHF	TGTGCCAGCAGCCGGACAGGGGGCAATCAGCCCCAGCATTTT
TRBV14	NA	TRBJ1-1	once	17	CASSQDLGSYMNTEAFF	TGTGCCAGCAGCCAAGACCTGGGCAGCTACATGAACACTGAAGCTTTCTTT
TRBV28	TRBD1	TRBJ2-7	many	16	CASSLSPRTGSYEQYF	TGTGCCAGCAGTTTATCGCCTCGGACAGGCTCCTACGAGCAGTACTTC
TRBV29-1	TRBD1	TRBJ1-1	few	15	CSVEGTGGKDTEAFF	TGCAGCGTTGAGGGGACAGGGGGTAAGGACACTGAAGCTTTCTTT
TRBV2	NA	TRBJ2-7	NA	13	CASMGSKTYEQYF	TGTGCCAGCATGGGGAGTAAAACCTACGAGCAGTACTTC
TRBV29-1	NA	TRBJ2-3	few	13	CSVCRGSTDTQYF	TGCAGCGTTTGTAGGGGGAGCACAGATACGCAGTATTTT
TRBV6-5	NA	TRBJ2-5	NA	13	CASSGAGDETQYF	TGTGCCAGCAGCGGCGCAGGGGATGAGACCCAGTACTTC
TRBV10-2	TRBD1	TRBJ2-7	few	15	CASSDVGTGAYEQYF	TGCGCCAGCAGTGACGTCGGGACAGGGGCCTACGAGCAGTACTTC
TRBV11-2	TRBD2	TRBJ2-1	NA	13	CASSPGLVGEQFF	TGTGCCAGCAGCCCCGGACTAGTCGGTGAGCAGTTCTTC
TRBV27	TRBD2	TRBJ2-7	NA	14	CASSSRGGPYEQYF	TGTGCCAGCAGTTCTCGGGGGGGCCCCTACGAGCAGTACTTC
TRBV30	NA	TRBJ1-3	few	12	CAGGGTGNTIYF	TGTGCCGGGGGGGGAACTGGAAACACCATATATTTT
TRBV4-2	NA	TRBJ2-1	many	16	CASSQDPGQSGNEQFF	TGTGCCAGCAGCCAAGATCCAGGACAGAGCGGCAATGAGCAGTTCTTC
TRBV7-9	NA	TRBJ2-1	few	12	CASSLVQNEQFF	TGTGCCAGCAGCTTAGTACAGAATGAGCAGTTCTTC
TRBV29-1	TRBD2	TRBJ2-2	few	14	CSVGASGNTGELFF	TGCAGCGTTGGGGCTAGCGGGAACACCGGGGAGCTGTTTTTT
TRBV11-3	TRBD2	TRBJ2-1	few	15	CASNSAGTSYNEQFF	TGTGCCAGCAACTCAGCGGGAACCTCCTACAATGAGCAGTTCTTC
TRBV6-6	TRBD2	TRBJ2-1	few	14	CASSPLGTSGVKFF	TGTGCCAGCAGCCCCCTTGGGACTAGCGGGGTGAAGTTCTTC
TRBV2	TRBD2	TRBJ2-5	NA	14	CASSANGGRETQYF	TGTGCCAGCAGTGCAAATGGCGGGAGAGAGACCCAGTACTTC
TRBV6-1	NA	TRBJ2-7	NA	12	CASRVQGGEQYF	TGTGCCAGCAGGGTGCAGGGAGGCGAGCAGTACTTC
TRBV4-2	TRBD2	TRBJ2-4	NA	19	CASSQEGLAGGLAKNIQYF	TGTGCCAGCAGCCAAGAAGGTCTAGCGGGAGGACTAGCCAAAAACATTCAGTACTTC
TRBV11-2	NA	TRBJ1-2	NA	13	CASSSLMSVGYTF	TGTGCCAGCAGCTCACTTATGTCGGTTGGCTACACCTTC
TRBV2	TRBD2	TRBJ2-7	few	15	CASSERDGTSGRMYF	TGTGCCAGCAGTGAAAGGGATGGAACTAGCGGGAGGATGTACTTC
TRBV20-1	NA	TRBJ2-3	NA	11	CSADSTDTQYF	TGCAGTGCCGATAGTACAGATACGCAGTATTTT
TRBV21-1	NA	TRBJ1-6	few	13	CASSKDTPSPLHF	TGTGCCAGCAGCAAAGATACACCCTCACCCCTCCACTTT
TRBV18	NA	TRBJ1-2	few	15	CASSPPSIQGGGYTF	TGTGCCAGCTCACCACCGTCAATTCAGGGTGGGGGCTACACCTTC
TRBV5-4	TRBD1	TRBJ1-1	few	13	CASSGTVNTEAFF	TGTGCCAGCAGCGGGACAGTGAACACTGAAGCTTTCTTT
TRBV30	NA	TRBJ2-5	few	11	CAWSVLRTQYF	TGTGCCTGGAGTGTACTCCGGACCCAGTACTTC
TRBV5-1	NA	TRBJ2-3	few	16	CASSLIGEGGTDTQYF	TGCGCCAGCAGCTTGATAGGGGAAGGTGGCACAGATACGCAGTATTTT
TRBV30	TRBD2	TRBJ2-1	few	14	CAWSLAGGPGEQFF	TGTGCCTGGAGTCTAGCGGGGGGGCCTGGGGAGCAGTTCTTC
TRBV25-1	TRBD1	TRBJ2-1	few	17	CASSPREGTGGQYEQFF	TGTGCCAGCAGCCCTCGGGAGGGGACAGGGGGCCAGTATGAGCAGTTCTTC